This T cell receptor beta chain was observed in a study of blood T cell repertoires in COVID-19. Study details: Specimens from acute and convalescent COVID-19 originated in the United States, Italy and Spain.

V lost 1 base and J 10 bases, leaving 14 bases between the germline ends. CDR1 and CDR2 (germline): SGHTA, FQGTGA. CDR3 length equals 14 residues. The protocol was immunoSEQ multiplex PCR, while the TCRdb copy is restricted to in-frame clones and leaves out a portion. This repertoire shows about 64,000 clones, approximately 84% found once; its top ten account for 3% to 3.5%. This clonotype was obtained from a man aged 45-65 years with active COVID-19. J is TRBJ2-1 and V is TRBV7-3; D possibly corresponds to TRBD2 (7 bases). The sample taken for sequencing was peripheral blood. The CDR3 DNA reads as TGTGCCAGCAGCTTAATGGGGGAGGGGGAGGAGCAGTTCTTC. Protein sequence: CASSLMGEGEEQFF.